This passage covers 20 T cell receptor beta chains from one sample sequenced in a study of beta chain features in type 1 diabetes. The whole isolated RNA underwent reverse transcription, so sequencing captured expressed TCRB transcripts. Using immunoSEQ multiplex PCR, the repertoire was profiled, and TCRdb retains in-frame clones only, with some absent. The table includes about 900,000 clones, around a sixth detected once. The sequenced sample consisted of naive CD4+ T cells from blood. These receptors originate from a woman aged 18 to 35 in good health.

The chain joins TRBV2 to TRBJ2-3; D uncertain. Between the trimmed V and J ends, which lost 4 bases and 9 bases, there was a span of 14 bases. This CDR3 has 13 amino acids. The germline V gene encodes CDR1 SNHLY and CDR2 FYNNEI. CDR3 sequence (DNA): TGTGCCAGCAGTGGTCTTGGGTCACCAACGCAGTATTTT. Amino acids: CASSGLGSPTQYF.

The chain recombines TRBV5-1 with TRBJ2-5; D is perhaps TRBD2 (5 bases). Germline V gene lookup returns CDR1 SGHRS and CDR2 YFSETQ. The V and J ends lost 3 bases and 6 bases respectively, with 18 bases between them. The CDR3 loop spans 15 amino acids. This CDR3 is CASSSKLVEAKTQYF. DNA for the CDR3: TGCGCCAGCAGCTCGAAACTAGTCGAGGCGAAGACCCAGTACTTC.

The chain uses TRBV7-9 and TRBJ2-2; no firm D call. The CDR3 has 14 residues. Trimming removed 5 bases from V and 6 bases from J, with 13 bases in between. Germline values: CDR1 SEHNR, CDR2 FQNEAQ (reference sequence). CDR3 in DNA: TGTGCCAGCAGCCTATTAGTCTTCTCCGGGGAGCTGTTTTTT. Translating it yields CASSLLVFSGELFF.

This clone has more than one count but fewer than ten. The chain is built from TRBV4-3 and TRBJ2-3; 7 nucleotides agree with TRBD2. Trimming removed 3 bases from V and 5 bases from J; junction bases left unmatched: 8. This CDR3 is built from 15 residues. Germline loops: CDR1 LGHNA, CDR2 YSLEER. CDR3 protein: CASSQSGLVIDTQYF. In DNA, the CDR3 is TGCGCCAGCAGCCAGTCCGGACTAGTGATAGATACGCAGTATTTT.

The gene calls are TRBV10-3 and TRBJ2-7, with D uncertain. Germline CDR1 reads ENHRY; CDR2 reads SYGVKD. V lost 4 bases and J 2 bases, leaving 6 bases between the germline ends. This CDR3 region has 12 residues. In DNA, the CDR3 is TGTGCCATCAGTGGCAGTACCTACGAGCAGTACTTC. This sequence encodes CAISGSTYEQYF.

The rearrangement uses TRBV7-2 and TRBJ2-7; no clear D. The V end was cut by 5 bases, the J end by 2 bases, with 13 bases between. CDR1 SGHTA and CDR2 FQGNSA come from the germline V gene. This CDR3 comprises 14 residues. The CDR3 loop reads CASSQLQGAYEQYF. The DNA for the CDR3 is TGTGCCAGCAGCCAACTACAAGGAGCCTACGAGCAGTACTTC.

V is TRBV5-6 and J is TRBJ2-5; 7 nucleotides agree with TRBD2. There are 15 residues in the CDR3. Per germline, CDR1 SGHDT and CDR2 YYEEEE. Unmatched junction bases numbered 5, after V lost 0 bases and J lost 3 bases. CDR3 sequence reads: CASSLGLALEETQYF. The CDR3 DNA follows: TGTGCCAGCAGCTTGGGACTAGCCCTCGAAGAGACCCAGTACTTC.

The chain joins TRBV7-3 to TRBJ2-2; D is uncertain. The V and J ends lost 3 bases and 0 bases respectively, with 8 bases between them. In germline, CDR1 is SGHTA, CDR2 FQGTGA. This CDR3 is built from 15 residues. Here the CDR3 reads CASSLRHPNTGELFF. The CDR3, as DNA: TGTGCCAGCAGCTTGCGACACCCGAACACCGGGGAGCTGTTTTTT.

The chain is built from TRBV10-3 and TRBJ2-3; 7 bases agree with TRBD2. The germline CDR1 and CDR2 sequences are ENHRY and SYGVKD. Trimming removed 10 bases from V and 8 bases from J; junction bases left unmatched: 18. This CDR3 region has 15 residues. The CDR3 protein is CATRGDETKAATQYF. The CDR3 DNA reads TGTGCCACCCGGGGGGACGAAACAAAAGCGGCTACGCAGTATTTT.

This clone was counted between two and nine times. This sequence joins TRBV5-4 and TRBJ2-1; 11 bases map to TRBD2. V lost 0 bases, J lost 9 bases, and 14 bases stayed unmatched. In germline, CDR1 is SGHNT, CDR2 YYREEE (reference sequence). This CDR3 has 18 residues. The CDR3 nucleotides read TGTGCCAGCAGCTTGGGGTCATTAGCGGGAGGGCCCGATTTTGAGCAGTTCTTC. Translating it yields CASSLGSLAGGPDFEQFF.

This clone was observed a handful of times. This chain links TRBV5-1 with TRBJ2-1; D not resolved. The CDR3 extends over 12 amino acids. Trimming left V 4 bases short and J 7 bases short, with 9 bases between. Germline CDR1 and CDR2: SGHRS and YFSETQ. In nucleotides, the CDR3 is TGCGCCAGCAGCGCGTCTAGGAATGAGCAGTTCTTC. It yields the protein CASSASRNEQFF. Full variable domain (outside the CDR3, taken from reference TRBV5-1 and TRBJ2-1): KAGVTQTPRYLIKTRGQQVTLSCSPISGHRSVSWYQQTPGQGLQFLFEYFSETQRNKGNFPGRFSGRQFSNSRSEMNVSTLELGDSALYLCASSASRNEQFFGPGTRLTVL.

Written as DNA, the CDR3 is TGTGCCAGTAGTATTCTTGGGGACAGTTACAATGAGCAGTTCTTC. As protein: CASSILGDSYNEQFF. The chain is built from TRBV19 and TRBJ2-1; TRBD1 agrees at 7 bases. The CDR3 is made up of 15 amino acids. CDR1 and CDR2 (germline): LNHDA, SQIVND (reference sequence). The trim removed 3 bases at V and 4 bases at J, leaving 6 bases unmatched.

The sample holds a few counts of this clone. The genes are TRBV11-2 and TRBJ1-1; D remains unclear. The CDR3 has 18 residues. V lost 4 bases and J 0 bases, leaving 21 bases between the germline ends. The V gene's germline CDR1 is SGHAT and CDR2 FQNNGV. The CDR3 DNA sequence: TGTGCCAGCAGCTCAGGAACTAGGTCGATGGGTATGAACACTGAAGCTTTCTTT. Translation: CASSSGTRSMGMNTEAFF. Based on the CDR3 plus reference TRBV11-2 and TRBJ1-1, the full variable domain is EAGVAQSPRYKIIEKRQSVAFWCNPISGHATLYWYQQILGQGPKLLIQFQNNGVVDDSQLPKDRFSAERLKGVDSTLKIQPAKLEDSAVYLCASSSGTRSMGMNTEAFFGQGTRLTVV.

The chain combines TRBV15 with TRBJ2-6; D not certain. Between the trimmed V and J ends, which lost 5 bases and 0 bases, there was a span of 11 bases. This CDR3 comprises 16 residues. Looked up from germline, CDR1 is LNHNV and CDR2 is YYDKDF (reference sequence). CDR3 sequence: CATSGYEGSGANVLTF. The CDR3 DNA is TGTGCCACCAGCGGTTACGAAGGCTCTGGGGCCAACGTCCTGACTTTC.

The chain employs TRBV19 and TRBJ1-1; 8 nucleotides match TRBD1. CDR1 and CDR2 (germline): LNHDA, SQIVND (reference sequence). This CDR3 has 14 residues. The V segment lost 7 bases and the J segment 5 bases; nucleotides outside the gene matches: 9. DNA for the CDR3: TGTGCCAGTACGAAAACAGGGGGAGAGACTGAAGCTTTCTTT. Its translation: CASTKTGGETEAFF. Supplemented by reference TRBV19 and TRBJ1-1, the full variable domain reads DGGITQSPKYLFRKEGQNVTLSCEQNLNHDAMYWYRQDPGQGLRLIYYSQIVNDFQKGDIAEGYSVSREKKESFPLTVTSAQKNPTAFYLCASTKTGGETEAFFGQGTRLTVV.

This clone was detected only a few times. The J gene is TRBJ2-7, the V gene TRBV10-3; possible D gene TRBD1, 5 bases. The CDR3 contains 15 residues. Trimming left V 2 bases short and J 5 bases short, with 16 bases between. CDR1 is ENHRY and CDR2 is SYGVKD in the germline V gene. CDR3 DNA: TGTGCCATCAGTGAGCCAGGCGTAGGGGCGGACGAGCAGTACTTC. Protein product: CAISEPGVGADEQYF.

V and J are TRBV19 and TRBJ2-1; TRBD1 might be the D (6 bases). This CDR3 is 15 amino acids long. Germline V gene sequence: CDR1 LNHDA, CDR2 SQIVND (reference sequence). Deletions cut 1 base from V and 7 bases from J, with 14 bases between. CDR3 coding DNA: TGTGCCAGTAGTATAGGACGGGGAAGGGGGAATGAGCAGTTCTTC. Its translation: CASSIGRGRGNEQFF.

This clone was detected only a few times. V usage is TRBV4-2 and J usage is TRBJ1-1, with no clear D. This CDR3 region has 12 residues. With 3 bases removed from V and 3 bases from J, the gap between germline ends came to 5 bases. From germline, CDR1 is LGHNA and CDR2 YNFKEQ. CDR3 in DNA: TGTGCCAGCAGCCAGAGTTACACTGAAGCTTTCTTT. Encoded protein: CASSQSYTEAFF.

The chain recombines TRBV18 with TRBJ2-1; D is undetermined. Germline V gene lookup returns CDR1 KGHSH and CDR2 LQKENI. V dropped 2 bases and J dropped 2 bases, with 7 bases sitting between them. This CDR3 comprises 14 residues. The DNA for the CDR3 is TGTGCCAGCTCACCAGCAAACCCCTACAATGAGCAGTTCTTC. This translates into CASSPANPYNEQFF.

This clone has just a few counts. This chain uses TRBV29-1 with TRBJ2-1; D is perhaps TRBD1 (7 bases). Trimming cost V 3 bases and J 4 bases, with 13 bases left between them. The CDR3 spans 14 residues. Per germline, CDR1 SQVTM and CDR2 ANQGSEA. CDR3: CSVEEGAGYNEQFF. CDR3 in DNA: TGCAGCGTTGAGGAGGGGGCAGGTTACAATGAGCAGTTCTTC.